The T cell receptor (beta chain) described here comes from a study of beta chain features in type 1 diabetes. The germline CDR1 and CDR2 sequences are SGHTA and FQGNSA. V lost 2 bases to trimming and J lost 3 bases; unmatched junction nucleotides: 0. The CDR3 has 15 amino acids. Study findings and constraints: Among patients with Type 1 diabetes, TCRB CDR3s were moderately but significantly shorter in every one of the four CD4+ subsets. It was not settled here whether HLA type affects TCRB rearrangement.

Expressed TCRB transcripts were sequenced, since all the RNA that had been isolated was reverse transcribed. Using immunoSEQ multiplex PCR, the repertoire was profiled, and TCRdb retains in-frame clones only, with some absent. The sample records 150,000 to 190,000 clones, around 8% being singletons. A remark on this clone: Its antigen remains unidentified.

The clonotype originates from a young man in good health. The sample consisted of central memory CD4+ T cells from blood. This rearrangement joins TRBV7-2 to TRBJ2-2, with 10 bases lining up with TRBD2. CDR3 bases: TGTGCCAGCAGCTTACTAGCGGGAGACACCGGGGAGCTGTTTTTT. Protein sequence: CASSLLAGDTGELFF.